The clone carrying this TCR beta chain was observed a few times. Trimming took off 2 bases at V and 1 base at J, with 11 bases between the two ends. The CDR3 is made up of 15 amino acids. The V gene's germline CDR1 is LGHNA and CDR2 YSLEER. The entry originates in a study of cytomegalovirus exposure and HLA in healthy donors. In the PCR, 60 Vbeta and 13 Jbeta primers were used. Here immunoSEQ multiplex PCR was the method, and the copy in TCRdb shows in-frame clones only, minus some. Among some 200,000 clones listed, just under 70% were seen once. The TCR comes from a man in his forties in good health and CMV-seropositive. Sequenced sample: PBMCs. The genes are TRBV4-3 and TRBJ1-1, with D possibly TRBD1 on 6 matching bases. The CDR3 is CASSQTGLGNTEAFF. Written as DNA, the CDR3 is TGCGCCAGCAGCCAAACAGGGTTAGGGAACACTGAAGCTTTCTTT.